The clone carrying this TCR beta chain has just one count. Constant-region reverse primers amplified full-length variable regions, followed by semi-nested Nested Universal Primer A PCR. TCRdb reanalysed the 5' RACE reads using MiXCR and keeps one entry per CDR3 protein. The sample consists of several thousand distinct CDR3 sequences, approximately 45% of them appearing once. The sorted Tregs were CD4+CD25+CD127-/low cells. Germline V gives CDR1 SGHRS, CDR2 YFSETQ. The CDR3 totals 14 residues. V lost 2 bases and J lost 4, with 10 bases in between. Sequencing used Tregs sorted from a lymph node. The sequence was collected from a female donor with breast cancer. The V call is TRBV5-1, the J call TRBJ2-1; maybe TRBD2 (6 bases). The CDR3 nucleotides are TGCGCCAGCAGCTTTGGCGGGGAGTACAATGAGCAGTTCTTC. Translating gives CASSFGGEYNEQFF.